This is a list of T cell receptor beta chains from one sample in a study of blood T cell repertoires in COVID-19. The protocol was immunoSEQ multiplex PCR, while the TCRdb copy is restricted to in-frame clones and leaves out a portion. The sample holds about 100,000 clones, approximately 91% seen once. Sequenced: peripheral blood. Every receptor here comes from a man aged 50 to 59 with acute or convalescent COVID-19. The CDR3 runs from the conserved cysteine through the conserved F or W. The D gene is left open where the match is weak. Clone size is not always given. Where it is, it says once, few, many or a class for expanded clones.

v_gene: TRBV2; d_gene: .; abundance: once; j_gene: TRBJ1-3; CDR3nt: TGTGCCAGCAGTGAGTCGGGAAACACCATATATTTT; CDR3aa: CASSESGNTIYF
v_gene: TRBV5-5; d_gene: .; abundance: .; j_gene: TRBJ1-1; CDR3nt: TGTGCCAGCAGCGTAGTTATGGTGGGAGCTGAAGCTTTCTTT; CDR3aa: CASSVVMVGAEAFF
v_gene: TRBV19; d_gene: .; abundance: .; j_gene: TRBJ1-2; CDR3nt: TGTGCCAGTAGTATAGAGGGCAGGGCCAATGGCTACACCTTC; CDR3aa: CASSIEGRANGYTF
v_gene: TRBV30; d_gene: TRBD2; abundance: .; j_gene: TRBJ2-2; CDR3nt: TGTGCCTGGAGTGACACCGGGACTACCGGTTGGGGGGCCGGGGAGCTGTTTTTT; CDR3aa: CAWSDTGTTGWGAGELFF
v_gene: TRBV19; d_gene: .; abundance: .; j_gene: TRBJ1-5; CDR3nt: TGTGCCAGTAGCCTTCGCCCTTCAAGACAGAGCAATCAGCCCCAGCATTTT; CDR3aa: CASSLRPSRQSNQPQHF
v_gene: TRBV6-5; d_gene: TRBD2; abundance: .; j_gene: TRBJ2-3; CDR3nt: TGTGCCAGCAGTTCCACCCGGGGGGGCTCCCTAGATCCGCAGTATTTT; CDR3aa: CASSSTRGGSLDPQYF
v_gene: TRBV5-1; d_gene: .; abundance: .; j_gene: TRBJ2-5; CDR3nt: TGCGCCAGCAGCTGGCGGATCCAAGAGACCCAGTACTTC; CDR3aa: CASSWRIQETQYF
v_gene: TRBV19; d_gene: .; abundance: .; j_gene: TRBJ1-5; CDR3nt: TGTGCCAGTAGTATAGATGGCAGCAATCAGCCCCAGCATTTT; CDR3aa: CASSIDGSNQPQHF
v_gene: TRBV28; d_gene: TRBD1; abundance: .; j_gene: TRBJ1-2; CDR3nt: TGTGCCAGCAGCTCCGGGACAGCCTATAACTATGGCTACACCTTC; CDR3aa: CASSSGTAYNYGYTF
v_gene: TRBV5-1; d_gene: .; abundance: .; j_gene: TRBJ1-1; CDR3nt: TGCGCCAGCAGCTTGGTCTGGACTGACACTGAAGCTTTCTTT; CDR3aa: CASSLVWTDTEAFF
v_gene: TRBV28; d_gene: TRBD2; abundance: .; j_gene: TRBJ2-1; CDR3nt: TGTGCCAGCTCCGGGACTAGCAGACACAATGAGCAGTTCTTC; CDR3aa: CASSGTSRHNEQFF
v_gene: TRBV2; d_gene: .; abundance: .; j_gene: TRBJ2-7; CDR3nt: TGTGCCAGCAGAGACCAAGGGGCCGTGAGCTCCTACGAGCAGTACTTC; CDR3aa: CASRDQGAVSSYEQYF
v_gene: TRBV30; d_gene: TRBD1; abundance: .; j_gene: TRBJ1-2; CDR3nt: TGTGCCTGGAGTGTAGGGCAGGGGGGTTATGGCTACACCTTC; CDR3aa: CAWSVGQGGYGYTF
v_gene: TRBV5-1; d_gene: .; abundance: .; j_gene: TRBJ2-5; CDR3nt: TGCGCCAGCAGCTTGGGACAGGTAGACCAAGAGACCCAGTACTTC; CDR3aa: CASSLGQVDQETQYF
v_gene: TRBV6-2/TRBV6-3; d_gene: .; abundance: .; j_gene: TRBJ1-2; CDR3nt: TGTGCCAGCATCCCGGCGGGGCGCCATGGCTACACCTTC; CDR3aa: CASIPAGRHGYTF
v_gene: TRBV7-9; d_gene: TRBD2; abundance: .; j_gene: TRBJ2-4; CDR3nt: TGTGCCAGCAGCTCCGGGACTAGCGGGGTAGCCAAAAACATTCAGTACTTC; CDR3aa: CASSSGTSGVAKNIQYF
v_gene: TRBV5-4; d_gene: TRBD2; abundance: .; j_gene: TRBJ2-1; CDR3nt: TGTGCCAGCAGCGACCTGACGGCGGGAGTTTCCTACAATGAGCAGTTCTTC; CDR3aa: CASSDLTAGVSYNEQFF